This T cell receptor beta chain came from a study of graft-versus-host responses after intestinal transplantation. Study-wide results and limits: Early post-transplant HvG declines were associated with peak circulating GvH clone levels. In patients with graft-donor T cell macrochimerism, allograft graft-versus-host to host-versus-graft clonal ratios were high. Recipient marrow harbored GvH clones, some of which surfaced first in ileum or blood.

The CDR3 extends over 14 amino acids. Trimming removed 0 bases from V and 7 bases from J, with 10 bases in between. Germline V gene sequence: CDR1 KGHSH, CDR2 LQKENI. Clones were sequenced by immunoSEQ multiplex PCR, and TCRdb holds only the in-frame ones, with some missing. The data contain about 63,000 clones, under 90% of them singletons. This clone appeared a single time. No antigen is known for it. The authors processed graft tissue to release intraepithelial and lamina propria lymphocytes. Specimen: ileum tissue, collected 350 to 400 days after transplant. J is TRBJ2-1 and V is TRBV18; D ambiguous. The clonotype comes from a human patient who received an intestinal transplant, so some T cells may come from the graft donor. The CDR3 is CASSPPGSWNEQFF. CDR3 in DNA: TGTGCCAGCTCACCACCGGGTAGTTGGAATGAGCAGTTCTTC.